Listed here is a single TCR beta chain. This clonotype was seen more than once but under ten times. The antigen it binds to is not known. The record has no base qualities; no much larger clone is one base away. The data were obtained in a study of response to subunit inactivated influenza vaccine (dated by TCRdb to 2016 to 2018). About the investigation overall: Deep quantitative profiling of the T cell receptor repertoire was used in the study to follow responses to a trivalent subunit inactivated influenza vaccine.

Libraries came from RT-PCR. The run used an Illumina HiSeq 2500. Through fastp at Q25 and MiXCR, TCRdb rebuilt clones from the public reads, retaining in-frame beta chains. Records with the same CDR3 protein are collapsed into one entry carrying the most frequent genes and DNA. This sample comprises around 480,000 distinct CDR3 sequences, about 15% of them detected only once. The ten biggest clones cover about 3% of the sample. From a lookup of the germline V gene (reference sequence), CDR1 and CDR2 are DFQATT and SNEGSKA. Trimmed from V: 5 bases; trimmed from J: 2 bases; junction bases lacking a gene match: 8. From cysteine to phenylalanine, the CDR3 is 14 amino acids long. The entry retains the CDR3 DNA only, 42 bases that are in frame from base 1. Broader findings and caveats from the paper: The authors proposed that each seasonal influenza vaccination may bring in only a limited number of new T cells.

The clonotype originates from a man between 50 and 75 years old who received an inactivated influenza vaccine. Donor details come from another sample of the same person, matched by shared clones. Recombination linked TRBV20-1 to TRBJ2-7; TRBD1 matches 8 bases in the middle. The input for sequencing was CD4+ T cells sorted from PBMCs, taken around 2 years after vaccination. The CDR3 protein sequence reads: CSADGTGAPYEQYF. The DNA reads TGCAGTGCTGACGGGACAGGCGCCCCCTACGAGCAGTACTTC.